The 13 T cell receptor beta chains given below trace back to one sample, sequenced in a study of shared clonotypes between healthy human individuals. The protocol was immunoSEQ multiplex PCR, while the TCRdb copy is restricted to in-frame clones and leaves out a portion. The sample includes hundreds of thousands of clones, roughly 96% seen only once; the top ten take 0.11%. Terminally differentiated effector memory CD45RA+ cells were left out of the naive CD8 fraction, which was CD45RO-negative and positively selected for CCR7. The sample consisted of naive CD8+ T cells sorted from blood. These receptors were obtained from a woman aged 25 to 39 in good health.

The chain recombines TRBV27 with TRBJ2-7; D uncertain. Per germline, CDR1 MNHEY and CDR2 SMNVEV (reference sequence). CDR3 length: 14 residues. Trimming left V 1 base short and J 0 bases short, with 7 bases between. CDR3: CASSLFDNSYEQYF. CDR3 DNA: TGTGCCAGCAGTTTATTCGACAACTCCTACGAGCAGTACTTC.

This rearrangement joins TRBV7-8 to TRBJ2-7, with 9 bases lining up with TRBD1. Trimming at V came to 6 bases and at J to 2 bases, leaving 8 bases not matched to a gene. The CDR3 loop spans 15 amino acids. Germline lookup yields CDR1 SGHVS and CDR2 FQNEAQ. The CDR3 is CASSPPGQGTYEQYF. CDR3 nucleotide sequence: TGTGCCAGCAGTCCCCCGGGACAGGGAACCTACGAGCAGTACTTC.

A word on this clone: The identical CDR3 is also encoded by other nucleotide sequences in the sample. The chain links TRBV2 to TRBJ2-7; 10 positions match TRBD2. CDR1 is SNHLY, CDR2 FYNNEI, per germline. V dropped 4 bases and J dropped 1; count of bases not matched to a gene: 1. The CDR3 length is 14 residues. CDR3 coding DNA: TGTGCCAGCAGTGGGACTAGCGGTTCCTACGAGCAGTACTTC. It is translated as CASSGTSGSYEQYF. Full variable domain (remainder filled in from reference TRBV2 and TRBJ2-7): EPEVTQTPSHQVTQMGQEVILRCVPISNHLYFYWYRQILGQKVEFLVSFYNNEISEKSEIFDDQFSVERPDGSNFTLKIRSTKLEDSAMYFCASSGTSGSYEQYFGPGTRLTVT.

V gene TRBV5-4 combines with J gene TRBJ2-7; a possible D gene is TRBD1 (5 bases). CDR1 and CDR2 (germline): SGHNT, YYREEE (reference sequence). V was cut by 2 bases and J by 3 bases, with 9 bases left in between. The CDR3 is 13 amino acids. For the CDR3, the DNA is TGTGCCAGCAGCTTAGCAGGGCGCTACGAGCAGTACTTC. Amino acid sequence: CASSLAGRYEQYF.

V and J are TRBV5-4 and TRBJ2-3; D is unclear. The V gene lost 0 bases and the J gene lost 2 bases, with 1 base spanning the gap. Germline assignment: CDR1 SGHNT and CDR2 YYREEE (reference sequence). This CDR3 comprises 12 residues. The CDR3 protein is CASSLVTDTQYF. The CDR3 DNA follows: TGTGCCAGCAGCTTGGTCACAGATACGCAGTATTTT.

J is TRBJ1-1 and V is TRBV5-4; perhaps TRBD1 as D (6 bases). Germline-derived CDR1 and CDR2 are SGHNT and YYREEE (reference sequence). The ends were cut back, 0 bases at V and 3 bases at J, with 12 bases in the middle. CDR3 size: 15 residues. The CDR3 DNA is TGTGCCAGCAGCTTGGTTGGGGGGCTGGACACTGAAGCTTTCTTT. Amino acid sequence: CASSLVGGLDTEAFF.

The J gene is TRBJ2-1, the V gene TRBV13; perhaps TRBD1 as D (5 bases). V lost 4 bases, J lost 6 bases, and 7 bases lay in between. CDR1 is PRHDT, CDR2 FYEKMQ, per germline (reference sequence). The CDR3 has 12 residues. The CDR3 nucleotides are TGTGCCAGCAGCTCTGACAGCAATGAGCAGTTCTTC. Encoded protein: CASSSDSNEQFF.

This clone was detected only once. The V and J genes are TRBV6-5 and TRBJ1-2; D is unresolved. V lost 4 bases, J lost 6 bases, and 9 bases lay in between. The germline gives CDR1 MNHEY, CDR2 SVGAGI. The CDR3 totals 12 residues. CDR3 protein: CASSSWADGYTF. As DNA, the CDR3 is TGTGCCAGCAGTTCCTGGGCCGATGGCTACACCTTC.

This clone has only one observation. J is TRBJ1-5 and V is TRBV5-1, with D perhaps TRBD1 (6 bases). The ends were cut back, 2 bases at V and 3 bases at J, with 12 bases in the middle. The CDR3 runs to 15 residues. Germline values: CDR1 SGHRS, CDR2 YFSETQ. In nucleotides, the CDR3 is TGCGCCAGCAGCTTTTCGGGGGCCCCCAATCAGCCCCAGCATTTT. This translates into CASSFSGAPNQPQHF. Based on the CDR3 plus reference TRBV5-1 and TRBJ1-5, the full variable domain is KAGVTQTPRYLIKTRGQQVTLSCSPISGHRSVSWYQQTPGQGLQFLFEYFSETQRNKGNFPGRFSGRQFSNSRSEMNVSTLELGDSALYLCASSFSGAPNQPQHFGDGTRLSIL.

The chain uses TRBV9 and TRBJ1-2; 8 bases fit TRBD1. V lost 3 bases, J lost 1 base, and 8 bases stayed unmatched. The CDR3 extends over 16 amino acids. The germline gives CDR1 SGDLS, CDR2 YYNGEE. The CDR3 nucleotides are TGTGCCAGCAGCGGCAGGACAGGGTCGGGTAACTATGGCTACACCTTC. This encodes CASSGRTGSGNYGYTF.

This CDR3 is CASGWAVRDGEQFF. The CDR3 nucleotides are TGTGCCTCAGGGTGGGCTGTCCGAGATGGTGAGCAGTTCTTC. V is TRBV7-9 and J is TRBJ2-1; D perhaps matches TRBD1 (5 bases). Between the trimmed V and J ends, which lost 11 bases and 9 bases, there was a span of 23 bases. Germline loops: CDR1 SEHNR, CDR2 FQNEAQ (reference sequence). The CDR3 totals 14 residues.

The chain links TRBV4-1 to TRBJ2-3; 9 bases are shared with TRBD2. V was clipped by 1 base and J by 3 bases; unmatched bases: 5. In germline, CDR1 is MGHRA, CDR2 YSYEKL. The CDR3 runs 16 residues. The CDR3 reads CASSQVLAGRTDTQYF. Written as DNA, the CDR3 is TGCGCCAGCAGCCAAGTACTAGCGGGCCGAACAGATACGCAGTATTTT.

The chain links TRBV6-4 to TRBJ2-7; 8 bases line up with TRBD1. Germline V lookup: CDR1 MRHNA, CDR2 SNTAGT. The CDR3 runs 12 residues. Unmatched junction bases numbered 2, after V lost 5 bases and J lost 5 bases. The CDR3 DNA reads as TGTGCCAGCAGTTCGGACAGGGACGAGCAGTACTTC. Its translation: CASSSDRDEQYF.